A single sample is the source of the 10 T cell receptor beta chains below, sequenced in a study of PD-L1 blockade in urothelial cancer. Specified time point: pretreatment peripheral blood. The repertoire was sequenced with immunoSEQ multiplex PCR; TCRdb's copy has only in-frame clones and lacks some. The table has about 95,000 clones, around 90% seen once. Sequenced here: PBMCs, sampled around atezolizumab (anti-PD-L1) treatment. These receptor sequences come from a man aged 60 to 69 with urothelial cancer.

This chain connects TRBV10-3 to TRBJ2-1; D is unclear. V dropped 6 bases and J dropped 8 bases, with 11 bases sitting between them. The CDR3 extends over 12 amino acids. Germline CDR1 ENHRY, CDR2 SYGVKD. The CDR3 DNA reads TGTGCCATCAGGTCGACTGGAGATGAGCAGTTCTTC. Its translation: CAIRSTGDEQFF.

The chain combines TRBV5-4 with TRBJ1-3; TRBD1 matches at 10 bases. CDR3 size: 16 residues. Germline V CDR1 and CDR2: SGHNT, YYREEE (reference sequence). Trimming cost V 4 bases and J 4 bases; bases outside gene matches: 8. CDR3 DNA: TGTGCCAGCAGCGACGGACAGGGGGTGAAAGGAAACACCATATATTTT. Its translation: CASSDGQGVKGNTIYF.

The CDR3 loop reads CASSFRSLTVQYF. CDR3 sequence (DNA): TGTGCCAGCAGCTTCCGATCTCTGACTGTGCAGTACTTC. The rearrangement links TRBV5-8 to TRBJ2-7; D unresolved. Germline V gives CDR1 SGHTS, CDR2 YDEGEE. V lost 2 bases and J 9 bases, leaving 15 bases between the germline ends. The CDR3 totals 13 residues.

V gene TRBV6-1 combines with J gene TRBJ2-7; possible D gene TRBD1, 5 bases. The CDR3 extends over 13 amino acids. Trimming removed 7 bases from V and 3 bases from J, with 13 bases in between. Germline loops: CDR1 MNHNS, CDR2 SASEGT. The CDR3 reads CASTAPGFYEQYF. The DNA for the CDR3 is TGTGCCAGCACCGCGCCAGGGTTCTACGAGCAGTACTTC.

J is TRBJ2-7 and V is TRBV6-1; TRBD1 matches 11 bases. CDR1 and CDR2 (germline): MNHNS, SASEGT. V lost 4 bases to trimming and J lost 4 bases; unmatched junction nucleotides: 9. This CDR3 is built from 16 residues. The CDR3 DNA is TGTGCCAGCAGTGTGATGGGACAGGGGGGGGGATACGAGCAGTACTTC. It codes for CASSVMGQGGGYEQYF.

This chain connects TRBV5-1 to TRBJ2-3; 10 positions match TRBD2. CDR1 and CDR2 (germline): SGHRS, YFSETQ. This CDR3 contains 15 residues. J was trimmed by 7 bases and V by 0 bases; bases with no gene match: 5. In DNA, the CDR3 is TGCGCCAGCAGCTTGGGGTCTAGCGGGAGTAATACGCAGTATTTT. It is translated as CASSLGSSGSNTQYF.

V and J are TRBV7-6 and TRBJ2-7, with 8 bases aligning to TRBD1. Germline CDR1 and CDR2: SGHVS and FNYEAQ. The length of the CDR3 is 16 residues. The ends lost 0 bases at V and 2 bases at J; junction bases unmatched: 6. DNA of the CDR3: TGTGCCAGCAGCTTAGCGTCGGGACAGGACGCCTACGAGCAGTACTTC. Its translation: CASSLASGQDAYEQYF.

The chain employs TRBV7-3 and TRBJ2-2; 13 nucleotides agree with TRBD2. With V trimmed by 6 bases and J by 2 bases, 3 bases remained unmatched. CDR1 is SGHTA and CDR2 is FQGTGA in the germline V gene. This CDR3 is 16 amino acids long. CDR3 sequence (DNA): TGTGCCAGCAGTTGGACTAGCGGGGGTAACACCGGGGAGCTGTTTTTT. It codes for CASSWTSGGNTGELFF.

This chain uses TRBV5-6 with TRBJ2-1, with TRBD1 identical over 7 bases. The V and J ends lost 4 bases and 12 bases, in that order; junction bases with no gene match: 7. Germline V CDR1 and CDR2: SGHDT, YYEEEE. The CDR3 length is 12 residues. This CDR3 reads CASSPGQAGQFF. The CDR3, as DNA: TGTGCCAGCAGCCCAGGACAGGCCGGGCAGTTCTTC.

The chain employs TRBV19 and TRBJ1-2; 7 positions agree with TRBD1. Per the germline V gene, CDR1 is LNHDA and CDR2 is SQIVND (reference sequence). The V and J ends lost 7 bases and 3 bases, in that order; junction bases with no gene match: 8. This CDR3 comprises 14 residues. The CDR3 DNA follows: TGTGCCAGTAATCCAGTTGGACAGGACTATGGCTACACCTTC. Residues: CASNPVGQDYGYTF.